The 18 T cell receptor beta chains in this list originate from one sample, sequenced in a study of control samples from healthy donors and cancer patients (dated by TCRdb to the early 2020s). The library relied on the immunoSEQ multiplex PCR assay. This is the immuneACCESS table as TCRdb keeps it, with only in-frame sequences that have V and J called. A part of the clones is gone; compared with another copy, unresolved V genes explain less than half, and the rest is unexplained. The sample table lists tens of thousands of clones, about 94% of them with a count of one. The top ten clonotypes cover approximately 2.8% of the sample. The specimen sequenced was blood. The source is a woman younger than 45 in good health.

The chain couples TRBV3-1 (or the pseudogene TRBV3-2) to TRBJ2-7; D possibly corresponds to TRBD1 (6 bases). The V and J ends lost 6 bases and 4 bases respectively, with 10 bases between them. Germline V gene lookup returns CDR1 LGHDT and CDR2 YNNKEL (reference sequence). The CDR3 is 12 residues long. The DNA of the CDR3 is TGTGCCAGCAGTGCTACAGGGTACGAGCAGTACTTC. This gives the protein CASSATGYEQYF.

This rearrangement joins TRBV2 to TRBJ1-2; TRBD1 might be the D (5 bases). CDR1 and CDR2 (germline): SNHLY, FYNNEI. Trimming pared 2 bases from V and 4 bases from J, leaving 11 bases between. The CDR3 covers 14 residues. CDR3 sequence reads: CASSEHRISYGYTF. As DNA, the CDR3 is TGTGCCAGCAGTGAACACAGGATATCCTATGGCTACACCTTC.

This sequence joins TRBV2 and TRBJ2-7; no clear D gene. Germline lookup yields CDR1 SNHLY and CDR2 FYNNEI. The CDR3 is 14 amino acids. V was pared by 3 bases and J by 3 bases, with 12 bases between. The CDR3 reads CASSEDGQIYEQYV. The CDR3 nucleotides read TGTGCCAGCAGTGAGGATGGCCAGATCTACGAGCAGTACGTC.

The table lists this clone with a count of one. This chain connects TRBV9 to TRBJ2-1, with a weak D call TRBD2 (6 bases). Germline V gene sequence: CDR1 SGDLS, CDR2 YYNGEE. Trimming cost V 1 base and J 9 bases, with 14 bases left between them. The CDR3 has 14 residues. As DNA, the CDR3 is TGTGCCAGCAGCGTATGGCGGGACCCAGCTGAGCAGTTCTTC. It codes for CASSVWRDPAEQFF.

The genes are TRBV7-9 and TRBJ1-1; D is unresolved. The CDR3 is 13 residues long. The V end was cut by 2 bases, the J end by 9 bases, with 13 bases between. The germline V gene has CDR1 SEHNR and CDR2 FQNEAQ (reference sequence). The CDR3 coding sequence is TGTGCCAGCAGCTTAAGGGCGGACCCTAAAGCTTTCTTT. It codes for CASSLRADPKAFF.

This chain joins TRBV5-6 and TRBJ1-1, with a tentative D call TRBD1 (5 bases). With 4 bases removed from V and 4 bases from J, the gap between germline ends came to 20 bases. The CDR3 runs 16 residues. Germline CDR1 reads SGHDT; CDR2 reads YYEEEE. The chain's CDR3 is CASSPGGGGVGTEAFF. DNA for the CDR3: TGTGCCAGCAGCCCCGGGGGTGGGGGTGTGGGCACTGAAGCTTTCTTT.

This chain joins TRBV9 and TRBJ1-3, with a possible D match to TRBD1 (6 bases). Deletions cut 4 bases from V and 0 bases from J, with 14 bases between. This CDR3 has 16 residues. Germline CDR1 reads SGDLS; CDR2 reads YYNGEE. The CDR3 sequence is CASSPRRGGSGNTIYF. In nucleotides, the CDR3 is TGTGCCAGCAGCCCCAGAAGAGGGGGCTCTGGAAACACCATATATTTT.

This chain joins TRBV11-2 and TRBJ1-5, with a weak D call TRBD1 (6 bases). The CDR3 has 15 residues. Germline assignment: CDR1 SGHAT and CDR2 FQNNGV. Deletions cut 5 bases from V and 0 bases from J, with 11 bases between. CDR3 nucleotide sequence: TGTGCCAGCAGCCCTCAGGGGAATAGCAATCAGCCCCAGCATTTT. Translation gives CASSPQGNSNQPQHF. The full variable domain, completed using reference TRBV11-2 and TRBJ1-5, is EAGVAQSPRYKIIEKRQSVAFWCNPISGHATLYWYQQILGQGPKLLIQFQNNGVVDDSQLPKDRFSAERLKGVDSTLKIQPAKLEDSAVYLCASSPQGNSNQPQHFGDGTRLSIL.

The V gene is TRBV18, the J gene TRBJ2-5; 7 bases align to TRBD1. Per germline, CDR1 KGHSH and CDR2 LQKENI. CDR3 length: 13 amino acids. V lost 5 bases and J lost 4; bases outside the gene matches: 4. The DNA of the CDR3 is TGTGCCAGCTCATTGACAGGGACAGAGACCCAGTACTTC. Amino acids: CASSLTGTETQYF.

The rearrangement uses TRBV5-1 and TRBJ1-2; D unresolved. The germline gives CDR1 SGHRS, CDR2 YFSETQ. The CDR3 consists of 13 residues. Trimming cost V 0 bases and J 11 bases, with 14 bases left between them. The CDR3 nucleotides are TGCGCCAGCAGCTTGGAAGGCAGGCGAGGGTACACCTTC. Translating gives CASSLEGRRGYTF.

This chain joins TRBV19 and TRBJ2-3; either TRBD1 or TRBD2 may fit D (5 bases each). Trimming removed 2 bases from V and 4 bases from J, with 10 bases in between. CDR1 and CDR2 from the germline V gene are LNHDA and SQIVND (reference sequence). The CDR3 length is 14 residues. CDR3 in DNA: TGTGCCAGTAGTATAATACTAGGGGCAGATACGCAGTATTTT. Protein sequence: CASSIILGADTQYF.

The V call is TRBV27, the J call TRBJ1-2; a possible D gene is TRBD1 (6 bases). Trimming took off 0 bases at V and 4 bases at J, with 9 bases between the two ends. Germline CDR1 MNHEY, CDR2 SMNVEV (reference sequence). The CDR3 is 14 amino acids. CDR3 sequence: CASSLSGQLYGYTF. The CDR3 nucleotides read TGTGCCAGCAGTTTATCAGGACAGCTCTATGGCTACACCTTC.

The chain recombines TRBV12-3 or TRBV12-4 with TRBJ2-7; 7 nucleotides match TRBD2. The V gene end was trimmed by 3 bases and the J gene end by 5 bases; junction bases not matched to a gene: 1. The CDR3 loop spans 12 amino acids. In nucleotides, the CDR3 is TGTGCCAGCAGTTTCGCGGGGGACGAGCAGTACGTC. It is translated as CASSFAGDEQYV.

The rearrangement joins TRBV6-5 to TRBJ1-5; the D is unclear. There are 14 residues in the CDR3. Germline loops: CDR1 MNHEY, CDR2 SVGAGI. Trimming removed 10 bases at V and 0 bases at J, with 13 bases between. In DNA form, the CDR3 reads TGTGCCACCCAATGGCCGGATAGCAATCAGCCCCAGCATTTT. It encodes CATQWPDSNQPQHF.

The chain carries TRBV7-9 and TRBJ1-3; no clear D gene. Germline-derived CDR1 and CDR2 are SEHNR and FQNEAQ (reference sequence). V lost 1 base and J lost 2, with 9 bases in between. The CDR3 sequence is 15 residues long. The CDR3 spells CASSLVFSAGNTIYF. The CDR3 DNA reads as TGTGCCAGCAGCTTAGTTTTCTCCGCTGGAAACACCATATATTTT.

The chain is built from TRBV7-9 and TRBJ1-1; possibly TRBD1 for D (6 bases). This CDR3 comprises 12 residues. The germline V gene has CDR1 SEHNR and CDR2 FQNEAQ (reference sequence). Deletions cut 5 bases from V and 5 bases from J, with 9 bases between. The CDR3 DNA follows: TGTGCCAGCAGCCTCGGGACAACTGAAGCTTTCTTT. Encoded protein: CASSLGTTEAFF.

V usage is TRBV11-1 and J usage is TRBJ1-6; D ambiguous. This CDR3 spans 16 amino acids. Trimming cost V 4 bases and J 3 bases, with 13 bases left between them. Germline CDR1 reads SGHAT; CDR2 reads FQDESV (reference sequence). This CDR3 reads CASSSRPADYNSPLHF. CDR3 sequence (DNA): TGTGCCAGCAGCTCCCGACCGGCTGACTATAATTCACCCCTCCACTTT.

This sequence joins TRBV28 and TRBJ2-7; TRBD1 agrees at 8 bases. J was trimmed by 2 bases and V by 7 bases; bases with no gene match: 4. The length of the CDR3 is 13 residues. Germline CDR1 reads MDHEN; CDR2 reads SYDVKM. CDR3 residues: CASTRTGPYEQYF. The DNA for the CDR3 is TGTGCCAGCACCCGGACAGGGCCCTACGAGCAGTACTTC.